This TCR beta chain originates from a study of identifying expanded T cells in peripheral blood. General study results and limits: Across healthy donors, higher total template counts meant significantly greater approximately two-week count variance. Over approximately two and four weeks, about 15 and 19 clones changed, versus around 1.3 between replicates.

Data came from immunoSEQ multiplex PCR; TCRdb stores just in-frame clones and leaves some out. This repertoire shows under 95,000 clones, about 89% found once; its top ten account for 2.5% to 3%. For this clone: Its target is not known.

V was shortened by 8 bases and J by 5 bases, with 13 bases between the two germline ends. The CDR3 runs 13 residues. CDR1 and CDR2 from the germline V gene are MNHNY and SVGAGI (reference sequence). No infections or other immune events were documented during collection. The sequence derives from a person between 18 and 69 years old in good health. The chain carries TRBV6-6 and TRBJ2-1; D may be TRBD2 (6 bases). Material for sequencing was blood. The CDR3 sequence: CASRRLDHNEQFF. The CDR3 coding sequence is TGTGCCAGCCGACGACTAGACCACAATGAGCAGTTCTTC.